The 10 T cell receptor beta chains below all came from one sample that was sequenced in a study of blood T cell repertoires in COVID-19. The repertoire was sequenced with immunoSEQ multiplex PCR; TCRdb's copy has only in-frame clones and lacks some. Seen here are nearly 95,000 clones, about 90% observed once, and the top ten hold around 7%. Sequenced material: peripheral blood. The receptors originated from a human donor with acute or convalescent COVID-19. The donor label of this sample is uncertain.

The chain uses TRBV5-1 and TRBJ1-4; tentative D call: TRBD1 (5 bases). The CDR3 is 14 amino acids. Trimming left V 0 bases short and J 4 bases short, with 7 bases between. CDR1 is SGHRS and CDR2 is YFSETQ in the germline V gene. The CDR3 protein is CASSLGTNNEKLFF. CDR3 bases: TGCGCCAGCAGCTTGGGGACAAATAATGAAAAACTGTTTTTT.

The chain has TRBV14 and TRBJ1-3, with D hard to call. Germline V lookup: CDR1 SGHDN, CDR2 FVKESK. V was cut by 1 base and J by 0 bases, with 7 bases left in between. This CDR3 has 15 amino acids. CDR3 sequence: CASSQVHSSGNTIYF. The DNA for the CDR3 is TGTGCCAGCAGCCAAGTCCATTCCTCTGGAAACACCATATATTTT.

This chain links TRBV6-1 with TRBJ1-1; 7 bases map to TRBD1. The germline V gene has CDR1 MNHNS and CDR2 SASEGT. J was trimmed by 5 bases and V by 3 bases; bases with no gene match: 9. This CDR3 spans 15 amino acids. Here the CDR3 DNA reads TGTGCCAGCAGTGATTGGGTACCAGGGGGAACTGAAGCTTTCTTT. This codes for CASSDWVPGGTEAFF.

This clone came up a few times. J is TRBJ1-1 and V is TRBV2, with 8 nucleotides matching TRBD1. CDR3 length equals 14 residues. The ends lost 6 bases at V and 7 bases at J; junction bases unmatched: 10. Per the germline V gene, CDR1 is SNHLY and CDR2 is FYNNEI. CDR3 coding DNA: TGTGCCAGCAGGTCACAGGGGGTAGGGATTGAAGCTTTCTTT. Translating gives CASRSQGVGIEAFF.

The V call is TRBV11-1, the J call TRBJ2-2; 11 bases match TRBD2. J lost 13 bases, V lost 5 bases, and 6 bases had no gene match. This CDR3 is built from 13 residues. Germline V gene data show CDR1 as SGHAT and CDR2 as FQDESV (reference sequence). The CDR3, as DNA: TGTGCCAGCAGCCCGACTAGCGGGGTTAGGCTGTTTTTT. This codes for CASSPTSGVRLFF.

V usage is TRBV5-4 and J usage is TRBJ2-5, with D perhaps matching TRBD2 (7 bases). This CDR3 is built from 15 residues. With 4 bases removed from V and 4 bases from J, the gap between germline ends came to 17 bases. Germline-derived CDR1 and CDR2 are SGHNT and YYREEE (reference sequence). The CDR3: CASSVLRGGLETQYF. The DNA of the CDR3 is TGTGCCAGCAGCGTCTTGAGGGGGGGGCTAGAGACCCAGTACTTC.

This chain joins TRBV4-1 and TRBJ1-5, with unresolved D. The CDR3 extends over 16 amino acids. The germline CDR1 and CDR2 sequences are MGHRA and YSYEKL. Between the trimmed V and J ends, which lost 0 bases and 0 bases, there was a span of 9 bases. The CDR3 spells CASSQDYSHSNQPQHF. The CDR3 nucleotides read TGCGCCAGCAGCCAAGATTACAGCCATAGCAATCAGCCCCAGCATTTT.

This clone appeared a few times. The chain joins TRBV14 to TRBJ1-1; TRBD1 aligns across 9 bases. The CDR3 has 18 residues. The V gene's germline CDR1 is SGHDN and CDR2 FVKESK. Germline trimming cut 0 bases from V and 4 bases from J; bases unmatched to any gene: 12. CDR3 sequence: CASSQETPGQGRGTEAFF. The DNA for the CDR3 is TGTGCCAGCAGCCAAGAAACACCGGGACAGGGTAGGGGCACTGAAGCTTTCTTT.

This sequence joins TRBV28 and TRBJ1-1; weak D call: TRBD1 (5 bases). Between the trimmed V and J ends, which lost 7 bases and 0 bases, there was a span of 12 bases. CDR1 is MDHEN and CDR2 is SYDVKM in the germline V gene. This CDR3 is built from 14 residues. The CDR3 DNA follows: TGTGCCAGCACCTGGGGGGGTGTGAACACTGAAGCTTTCTTT. It yields the protein CASTWGGVNTEAFF.

The CDR3 here is CASSLMGGLNYGYTF. The CDR3 DNA is TGTGCCAGCAGCTTAATGGGAGGGCTAAACTATGGCTACACCTTC. The rearrangement uses TRBV7-3 and TRBJ1-2; D remains unclear. The V gene lost 1 base and the J gene lost 2 bases, with 11 bases spanning the gap. The V gene's germline CDR1 is SGHTA and CDR2 FQGTGA. This CDR3 spans 15 amino acids.